This is a list of T cell receptor beta chains from one sample in a study of blood T cells in healthy people across ages. MiXCR was run by TCRdb on the 5' RACE reads, yielding one entry per CDR3 protein. The sample has about 1 million distinct CDR3 sequences; 35% to 50% are singletons. The sequenced material came from blood. These receptors all stem from a woman aged 60-75 years in good health. The CDR3 runs from the conserved cysteine through the conserved F or W. Each record gives: J gene, V gene, clone size, D gene, CDR3 length, CDR3 protein, CDR3 DNA. The D gene is left open where the match is weak. The size entry is marked missing in some rows and otherwise reads once, few, many or a size class.

TRBJ1-2,TRBV11-2,NA,TRBD1,16,CASSPGTESINYGYTF,TGTGCCAGCAGCCCAGGGACAGAGTCTATTAACTATGGCTACACCTTC
TRBJ2-5,TRBV20-1,few,NA,15,CSARSRQDEQETQYF,TGCAGTGCTAGATCCCGACAGGACGAGCAAGAGACCCAGTACTTC
TRBJ2-1,TRBV20-1,few,TRBD2,15,CSATSSGRAGSEQFF,TGCAGTGCCACGTCTAGCGGGAGGGCCGGGAGTGAGCAGTTCTTC
TRBJ2-3,TRBV6-5,NA,NA,17,CASSYRLAPGMWIPQYF,TGTGCCAGCAGTTACAGGCTAGCCCCCGGGATGTGGATCCCGCAGTATTTT
TRBJ2-1,TRBV20-1,NA,NA,11,CSGLAFGEQFF,TGCAGTGGACTTGCATTTGGAGAGCAGTTCTTC
TRBJ2-5,TRBV7-9,few,TRBD2,19,CASSRRLGTSGSGEETQYF,TGTGCCAGCAGCCGCCGCCTCGGGACTAGCGGGTCCGGGGAGGAGACCCAGTACTTC
TRBJ2-7,TRBV10-3,NA,NA,13,CAISERTSYEQYF,TGTGCCATCAGTGAGAGGACCTCCTACGAGCAGTACTTC
TRBJ1-5,TRBV5-6,NA,NA,16,CASSLNRGMGIQPQHF,TGTGCCAGCAGCTTGAATCGGGGGATGGGGATACAGCCCCAGCATTTT
TRBJ2-3,TRBV2,NA,NA,17,CASIFLPTVGGTDTQYF,TGTGCCAGCATTTTCCTCCCGACAGTTGGGGGCACAGATACGCAGTATTTT
TRBJ2-7,TRBV10-3,many,NA,14,CATMDLGPTYEQYF,TGTGCCACCATGGACCTGGGACCAACCTACGAGCAGTACTTC
TRBJ2-1,TRBV3-1,NA,NA,11,CASSVEVEQFF,TGTGCCAGCAGCGTAGAAGTGGAGCAGTTCTTC
TRBJ1-6,TRBV20-1,NA,NA,16,CSSRDPGRGINSSLHF,TGCAGTTCTAGAGATCCGGGAAGAGGCATAAATTCATCCCTCCACTTT
TRBJ2-7,TRBV30,once,TRBD2,15,CAWRRLAGGPNEQYF,TGTGCCTGGAGAAGACTAGCGGGAGGGCCCAACGAGCAGTACTTC
TRBJ2-5,TRBV2,NA,NA,12,CASRGGAETQYF,TGTGCCAGCAGGGGGGGGGCGGAGACCCAGTACTTC
TRBJ2-1,TRBV20-1,NA,TRBD2,16,CSARATTSGSSHEQFF,TGCAGTGCTAGAGCAACGACTAGCGGGAGTTCCCATGAGCAGTTCTTC
TRBJ1-1,TRBV15,NA,NA,16,CATSSPPGRMNTEAFF,TGTGCCACCAGCAGTCCTCCGGGACGGATGAACACTGAAGCTTTCTTT
TRBJ2-5,TRBV6-6,NA,TRBD1,18,CASSYSPIGTAYKETQYF,TGTGCCAGCAGTTACTCGCCTATCGGGACAGCCTACAAAGAGACCCAGTACTTC
TRBJ2-3,TRBV5-1,NA,NA,15,CASSLFGALTDTQYF,TGCGCCAGCAGCTTGTTCGGGGCACTCACAGATACGCAGTATTTT
TRBJ2-7,TRBV4-2,few,TRBD2,13,CASSQVAGAEQYF,TGTGCCAGCAGCCAGGTAGCGGGAGCCGAGCAGTACTTC
TRBJ2-3,TRBV20-1,few,TRBD2,15,CSAVTSGRSTDTQYF,TGCAGTGCTGTGACTAGCGGGAGGAGCACAGATACGCAGTATTTT
TRBJ2-1,TRBV10-3,NA,TRBD1,15,CAISESRDSYNEQFF,TGTGCCATCAGTGAGTCGAGGGACAGCTACAATGAGCAGTTCTTC
TRBJ2-5,TRBV10-1,NA,TRBD2,18,CASSESAASGDNQETQYF,TGCGCCAGCAGTGAGTCTGCGGCTAGCGGGGATAATCAAGAGACCCAGTACTTC
TRBJ1-2,TRBV10-3,few,NA,16,CAISEGARGANYGYTF,TGTGCCATCAGTGAGGGGGCTCGGGGGGCGAACTATGGCTACACCTTC
TRBJ2-7,TRBV3-1,few,NA,11,CASSQKGEQYF,TGTGCCAGCAGCCAAAAGGGCGAGCAGTACTTC
TRBJ1-2,TRBV3-1,few,NA,15,CASSQDRTENYGYTF,TGTGCCAGCAGCCAAGATAGGACAGAAAACTATGGCTACACCTTC
TRBJ2-5,TRBV14,NA,TRBD2,15,CASSHRLAGTSKAYF,TGTGCCAGCAGCCATCGACTAGCGGGTACATCGAAGGCGTACTTC
TRBJ2-1,TRBV30,once,NA,12,CAWSVAWNEQFF,TGTGCCTGGAGTGTAGCGTGGAATGAGCAGTTCTTC
TRBJ2-7,TRBV7-6,many,TRBD2,15,CASSLAASGFYEQYF,TGTGCCAGCAGCTTAGCGGCTAGCGGATTTTACGAGCAGTACTTC
TRBJ2-5,TRBV5-1,NA,NA,15,CASSLDYHNQETQYF,TGCGCCAGCAGCTTGGACTACCACAACCAAGAGACCCAGTACTTC